This T cell receptor beta chain was retrieved from a study of T-cell reconstitution after alpha-beta-depleted transplantation in children. Germline loops: CDR1 SGHRS, CDR2 YFSETQ. This CDR3 has 16 residues. J was trimmed by 0 bases and V by 4 bases; bases with no gene match: 9. Many counts were recorded for this clonotype. As it was prepared, the TCRbeta library received unique molecular identifiers. TCRdb fed the PCR reads into MiXCR, producing one record per CDR3 protein. The data show 150,000 to 250,000 distinct CDR3 sequences, with less than 15% seen just once and 13% held by the top ten. Sequenced material: PBMCs from the stem cell graft donor, taken from the stem cell graft. The source is a human donor who donated a stem cell graft to a child with acute lymphoblastic leukemia. The chain joins TRBV5-1 to TRBJ1-1; 7 bases are shared with TRBD1. CDR3 coding DNA: TGCGCCAGCAGCCGGGACAGTCTAACGCTGAACACTGAAGCTTTCTTT. As protein: CASSRDSLTLNTEAFF.